This TCR beta chain emerged from a study of blood T cells in healthy people across ages. V was shortened by 5 bases and J by 0 bases, with 10 bases between the two germline ends. The CDR3 spans 14 residues. Germline V gene sequence: CDR1 DFQATT, CDR2 SNEGSKA (reference sequence). Together with a sample-barcoded 5' primer, a J-beta primer mix was included in a second PCR lasting about 7 to 12 cycles. Via MiXCR, TCRdb re-called the 5' RACE reads, giving one row per CDR3 protein. Altogether roughly 680,000 distinct CDR3 sequences are present, 40% to 65% being singletons, with the ten largest covering roughly 13%.

The origin of this receptor is a woman of 80 years or more in good health. The chain employs TRBV20-1 and TRBJ1-4, with D unresolved. Sequencing was done on a sample of blood. The CDR3 spells CSAYNSATNEKLFF. For the CDR3, the DNA is TGCAGTGCTTACAACAGTGCAACTAATGAAAAACTGTTTTTT.